This T cell receptor beta chain came from a study of cytotoxic CD8 clonotypes in ibrutinib-treated CLL. Study overall: The group held 11 relapsed/refractory and roughly 15 treatment-naive patients, with roughly 17 IGHV unmutated. After treatment lasting a median roughly 12 months, range 6 to 36, response samples were collected. Findings and caveats of the study: Public clonotypes were seen rarely and were contracted or stable on treatment.

Only in-frame clones appear in the TCRdb table, and some are missing; sequencing was by immunoSEQ multiplex PCR. The repertoire has 30,000 to 40,000 clones, about 70% of them found once; the top ten carry 10%. In germline, CDR1 is LNHDA, CDR2 SQIVND (reference sequence). V was shortened by 3 bases and J by 4 bases, with 12 bases between the two germline ends. This CDR3 spans 15 amino acids. In its sample, this clone was seen once. The antigen is not known. The sample consisted of PBMCs, taken at disease progression, from a patient treated with ibrutinib. The V and J genes are TRBV19 and TRBJ2-2; maybe TRBD2 (5 bases). The TCR comes from a human donor with chronic lymphocytic leukemia. CDR3 coding DNA: TGTGCCAGTAGTATCGGGATTCGGAGCACCGGGGAGCTGTTTTTT. It is translated as CASSIGIRSTGELFF.